This TCR beta chain was recovered during a study of T-cell memory formation after mild COVID-19 listed by TCRdb under 2021. For the wider study: TCR sequence clusters from the two donors were largely donor specific. In a couple of donors, T-cell clones that expanded and contracted after mild COVID-19 were tracked by sequencing TCRalpha and TCRbeta repertoires over time. Two young, previously healthy adult volunteers, one female and one male, were included in the cohort. Study-wide findings and limitations: Only two mild cases were covered in the study, and larger cohorts including severe cases with pre-infection samples were considered necessary. The second-wave clones that peaked on day 37 were not confirmed to be SARS-CoV-2 specific. Some responding clones were detected in pre-infection memory, which suggested that pre-existing cross-reactive memory T cells had joined the SARS-CoV-2 response. Contracting CD4+ clones were found mainly in CM and EM memory subsets, while CD8+ clones were enriched in EMRA. From day 15 to 85, contracting clones showed balanced CD4/CD8 phenotypes, whereas a second wave of clones that expanded from day 15 to 37 leaned towards CD4+.

This clonotype was counted only a few times. What antigen it recognizes has not been identified. Per-nucleotide qualities are absent, and no much larger clonotype sits a single base away. Sequencing was carried out with an Illumina NovaSeq 6000. TCRalpha and TCRbeta cDNA libraries were constructed by 5'RACE with constant-segment primers, with sample barcodes and unique molecular identifiers being introduced. RNA was extracted from every sample with Trizol reagent. Library amplification was performed in two PCR steps, and a second sample barcode and Illumina TruSeq adapters were introduced in the second step. Sequencing of libraries was performed on an Illumina NovaSeq with 2 x 150 bp paired-end reads. For the original study's pipeline: Reads were demultiplexed and collapsed into UMI-guided consensus sequences with migec v1.2.7. With mixcr v2.1.11, UMI consensuses were aligned to TRA and TRB V and J templates and assembled into clonotypes. Clonotypes were classified as expanded or contracted when called significant by both edgeR and NoisET, with noise models trained on biological replicates. edgeR calls used a false discovery rate-adjusted p below 0.01 and a log2 fold-change threshold of 1. As an exploratory analysis of dynamics, max-normalized trajectories of the 1000 most abundant clonotypes were examined by PCA with hierarchical clustering. Separately sequenced CD4+ and CD8+ repertoires were used to assign the CD4 or CD8 phenotype of responding clones. TCRdb passed the public sequencing reads through fastp at Q25 and MiXCR, retaining productive beta sequences. Each CDR3 protein appears once, grouped with its most common genes and DNA. The V and J calls and clone size are TCRdb's, not the authors'. In this sample the table shows 350,000 to 500,000 distinct CDR3 sequences, approximately 18% of which occur a single time. About a fifth of the sample is taken by the ten largest.

Ficoll-Paque density gradient centrifugation was the method used to isolate PBMCs. There are 15 amino acids in the CDR3, from cysteine to phenylalanine inclusive. The read is trimmed to its CDR3 DNA, 45 bases read in frame from base 1. CDR1 and CDR2 are read off the germline V gene as SGHTA and FQGTGA. The germline V and J ends show losses of 6 bases and 0 bases respectively, and no gene match explains 1 base of the junction. Sequences were obtained from PBMCs or a T cell subset sorted from them (not recorded which). The rearrangement combines TRBV7-3 with TRBJ2-3; TRBD2 aligns with 12 central bases. This TCR derives from a man in his late teens or twenties who had mild COVID-19 (a few samples of this study predate the infection). The sample titles of this study are shuffled in the database, so cell type and time point are left out; the donor was told from shared clones. The CDR3 protein sequence reads: CASRTSGSSTDTQYF. Here is the DNA: TGTGCCAGCAGGACTAGCGGGAGTAGCACAGATACGCAGTATTTT. Joined to the reference TRBV7-3 and TRBJ2-3 proteins, this CDR3 gives the full variable domain: GAGVSQTPSNKVTEKGKYVELRCDPISGHTALYWYRQSLGQGPEFLIYFQGTGAADDSGLPNDRFFAVRPEGSVSTLKIQRTERGDSAVYLCASRTSGSSTDTQYFGPGTRLTVL.